Presented here are 15 T cell receptor beta chains from one specimen sequenced in a study of beta chain features in type 1 diabetes. Study observations and caveats: Across all four CD4+ subsets, people with type 1 diabetes showed modestly shorter TCRB CDR3s.

Their target antigens are unknown. Reverse transcribing all isolated RNA meant expressed TCRB transcripts were sequenced. The table came from immunoSEQ multiplex PCR; TCRdb's copy has only in-frame clones and leaves some out. The sample yields 200,000 to 250,000 clones, around 13% seen once. Sequenced sample: naive CD4+ T cells from blood. These receptors were taken from a man aged 30-40 years with type 1 diabetes.

This clone has just a few counts. This rearrangement joins TRBV19 to TRBJ2-5; maybe TRBD1 (6 bases). The germline gives CDR1 LNHDA, CDR2 SQIVND (reference sequence). V was shortened by 1 base and J by 2 bases, with 8 bases between the two germline ends. The CDR3 is 14 amino acids. The CDR3, as DNA: TGTGCCAGTAGTATAGGGGGACATCAAGAGACCCAGTACTTC. Translated, it gives CASSIGGHQETQYF.

This clone occurred a few times. CDR3 nucleotides: TGTGCCAGCAGCCAACAGGGGGCCTACGAGCAGTACTTC. Translating gives CASSQQGAYEQYF. V and J are TRBV7-9 and TRBJ2-7; TRBD1 matches 8 bases. The V gene end was trimmed by 5 bases and the J gene end by 2 bases; junction bases not matched to a gene: 2. Germline values: CDR1 SEHNR, CDR2 FQNEAQ (reference sequence). The length of the CDR3 is 13 residues.

The genes are TRBV7-2 and TRBJ2-2; possibly TRBD2 for D (7 bases). The germline gives CDR1 SGHTA, CDR2 FQGNSA. The CDR3 is 14 residues long. Trimming stripped 10 bases from V and 0 bases from J, with 12 bases between. The CDR3 loop reads CATKGGANTGELFF. The CDR3 DNA follows: TGTGCCACCAAGGGGGGGGCGAACACCGGGGAGCTGTTTTTT.

The J gene is TRBJ2-7, the V gene TRBV27; 11 nucleotides align to TRBD1. Germline lookup yields CDR1 MNHEY and CDR2 SMNVEV (reference sequence). After removal of 3 bases from V and 4 bases from J, the junction contained 8 bases not matched to a gene. The CDR3 spans 16 residues. For the CDR3, the DNA is TGTGCCAGCAGTTTGGACAGGGGGCCTCTAGTTTACGAGCAGTACTTC. This sequence encodes CASSLDRGPLVYEQYF.

The V gene is TRBV7-8, the J gene TRBJ2-7; D is perhaps TRBD2 (6 bases). The germline gives CDR1 SGHVS, CDR2 FQNEAQ. The V end lost 5 bases, the J end lost 6 bases, and 11 bases lay between the germline ends. CDR3 size: 12 residues. The CDR3 reads CASSLTSREQYF. Here the CDR3 DNA reads TGTGCCAGCAGCCTGACTAGTCGCGAGCAGTACTTC. The whole variable domain, filled in from reference TRBV7-8 and TRBJ2-7, reads GAGVSQSPRYKVAKRGQDVALRCDPISGHVSLFWYQQALGQGPEFLTYFQNEAQLDKSGLPSDRFFAERPEGSVSTLKIQRTQQEDSAVYLCASSLTSREQYFGPGTRLTVT.

The chain combines TRBV30 with TRBJ1-5, with TRBD1 as a possible D gene (6 bases). CDR1 and CDR2 (germline): GTSNPN, SVGIG (reference sequence). This CDR3 has 16 amino acids. The V end was cut by 1 base, the J end by 0 bases, with 13 bases between. This chain's CDR3 is CAWSADRTNSNQPQHF. As DNA, the CDR3 is TGTGCCTGGAGTGCCGACAGGACAAATAGCAATCAGCCCCAGCATTTT.

This rearrangement joins TRBV9 to TRBJ1-1; no clear D. Germline CDR1 and CDR2: SGDLS and YYNGEE. The CDR3 loop spans 15 amino acids. V lost 4 bases and J lost 1, with 14 bases in between. The CDR3 DNA follows: TGTGCCAGCAGCTCTCAAACCCACGGGAACACTGAAGCTTTCTTT. It yields the protein CASSSQTHGNTEAFF.

This clone has only a few counts. This specimen includes other DNA sequences encoding the same CDR3. The chain couples TRBV30 to TRBJ2-1; no clear D gene. V gave up 3 bases and J gave up 0 bases, with 6 bases separating them. This CDR3 comprises 13 residues. CDR1 is GTSNPN and CDR2 is SVGIG in the germline V gene (reference sequence). The CDR3 region is CAWRSSSYNEQFF. In DNA form, the CDR3 reads TGTGCCTGGAGGTCGAGCTCCTACAATGAGCAGTTCTTC.

The chain recombines TRBV2 with TRBJ2-7, with 12 nucleotides matching TRBD2. The V segment lost 5 bases and the J segment 6 bases; nucleotides outside the gene matches: 5. Germline lookup yields CDR1 SNHLY and CDR2 FYNNEI. This CDR3 region has 14 residues. Written as DNA, the CDR3 is TGTGCCAGCAGTACGACTAGCGGGAGAGTCGAGCAGTACTTC. Translating it yields CASSTTSGRVEQYF.

This clone was found a few times. CDR3 coding DNA: TGCGCCAGCAGCTTGGCAAGCGGTACAGATACGCAGTATTTT. It specifies CASSLASGTDTQYF. The gene calls are TRBV5-1 and TRBJ2-3; maybe TRBD2 (5 bases). This CDR3 has 14 residues. From germline, CDR1 is SGHRS and CDR2 YFSETQ. V lost 0 bases, J lost 3 bases, and 8 bases lay in between.

This clone was found a few times. The V and J genes are TRBV5-1 and TRBJ1-2; D possibly corresponds to TRBD1 (5 bases). V shed 4 bases and J shed 8 bases, with 12 bases lying between them. This CDR3 has 12 amino acids. The germline V gene has CDR1 SGHRS and CDR2 YFSETQ. The CDR3 region has the DNA TGCGCCAGCAGCCCCAACCGGGGGGGCTACACCTTC. This codes for CASSPNRGGYTF.

This clone was detected a few times. The identical CDR3 is also encoded by other nucleotide sequences in the sample. This chain uses TRBV19 with TRBJ1-1; tentatively, D is TRBD1 (5 bases). The V gene's germline CDR1 is LNHDA and CDR2 SQIVND (reference sequence). This CDR3 region has 13 residues. V was shortened by 0 bases and J by 3 bases, with 5 bases between the two germline ends. The CDR3 region is CASSIDRDTEAFF. CDR3 nucleotide sequence: TGTGCCAGTAGTATAGACAGGGACACTGAAGCTTTCTTT.

The chain carries TRBV5-1 and TRBJ2-7; 7 bases agree with TRBD1. The CDR3 totals 16 residues. V was clipped by 0 bases and J by 0 bases; unmatched bases: 6. The germline CDR1 and CDR2 sequences are SGHRS and YFSETQ. The CDR3 nucleotides read TGCGCCAGCAGCTTGGTTCAGGGACAGATCTCCTACGAGCAGTACTTC. Protein sequence: CASSLVQGQISYEQYF. Full variable domain (outside the CDR3, taken from reference TRBV5-1 and TRBJ2-7): KAGVTQTPRYLIKTRGQQVTLSCSPISGHRSVSWYQQTPGQGLQFLFEYFSETQRNKGNFPGRFSGRQFSNSRSEMNVSTLELGDSALYLCASSLVQGQISYEQYFGPGTRLTVT.

This clone showed up just a few times. This chain links TRBV19 with TRBJ2-4; 11 nucleotides match TRBD1. The CDR3 is 17 amino acids. Germline lookup yields CDR1 LNHDA and CDR2 SQIVND (reference sequence). V trimming: 8 bases; J trimming: 0 bases; junction bases outside the gene matches: 9. Here the CDR3 reads CASGAGQGVLAKNIQYF. The CDR3, as DNA: TGTGCCAGTGGCGCGGGACAGGGGGTTCTAGCCAAAAACATTCAGTACTTC. The full variable domain, with the rest looked up from reference TRBV19 and TRBJ2-4, is DGGITQSPKYLFRKEGQNVTLSCEQNLNHDAMYWYRQDPGQGLRLIYYSQIVNDFQKGDIAEGYSVSREKKESFPLTVTSAQKNPTAFYLCASGAGQGVLAKNIQYFGAGTRLSVL.

This clone was picked up a small number of times. The rearrangement joins TRBV29-1 to TRBJ1-1; possible D gene TRBD1, 5 bases. Trimming removed 7 bases from V and 4 bases from J, with 13 bases in between. Germline V gene lookup returns CDR1 SQVTM and CDR2 ANQGSEA. The CDR3 runs to 12 residues. The CDR3 here is CSAARGSTEAFF. The CDR3 DNA reads as TGCAGCGCCGCTCGGGGGTCCACTGAAGCTTTCTTT.